Listed here are 15 T cell receptor beta chains from one sample, sequenced in a study of blood T cell repertoires in COVID-19. Assay: immunoSEQ multiplex PCR; the TCRdb copy retains only in-frame clones and omits some. The sample yields 28,000 or so clones, 91% seen once. Sequenced material: peripheral blood. These TCRs come from a human donor with active COVID-19. The donor label of this sample is uncertain.

The chain uses TRBV5-4 and TRBJ2-3; D ambiguous. The V and J ends lost 4 bases and 6 bases respectively, with 9 bases between them. CDR3 length: 12 amino acids. Germline CDR1 is SGHNT and CDR2 is YYREEE (reference sequence). The CDR3, as DNA: TGTGCCAGCAGCCCTCCAGGCGATACGCAGTATTTT. This sequence encodes CASSPPGDTQYF.

The gene calls are TRBV10-3 and TRBJ1-2, with D possibly TRBD1 on 6 matching bases. V lost 3 bases and J lost 1, with 6 bases in between. The CDR3 is made up of 13 amino acids. In germline, CDR1 is ENHRY, CDR2 SYGVKD. DNA of the CDR3: TGTGCCATCAGTGAACAGGGTAACTATGGCTACACCTTC. It translates to CAISEQGNYGYTF.

The chain couples TRBV20-1 to TRBJ2-5; TRBD2 aligns across 10 bases. The CDR3 runs 11 residues. CDR1 and CDR2 (germline): DFQATT, SNEGSKA (reference sequence). Here the CDR3 reads CRAGGLETQYF. The DNA of the CDR3 is TGCAGAGCGGGGGGGCTGGAGACCCAGTACTTC.

V is TRBV3-1 (or the pseudogene TRBV3-2) and J is TRBJ2-5; 8 bases line up with TRBD2. This CDR3 comprises 17 residues. The V gene end was trimmed by 0 bases and the J gene end by 5 bases; junction bases not matched to a gene: 11. Germline V gene lookup returns CDR1 LGHDT and CDR2 YNNKEL (reference sequence). CDR3 coding DNA: TGTGCCAGCAGCCAAGATCTAAGCGGGAGAGGCTCGGAGACCCAGTACTTC. Its protein is CASSQDLSGRGSETQYF.

V gene TRBV11-2 combines with J gene TRBJ2-5; D is possibly TRBD2 (6 bases). CDR1 is SGHAT, CDR2 FQNNGV, per germline. The CDR3 runs 14 residues. The V and J ends lost 3 bases and 1 base respectively, with 9 bases between them. CDR3 loop: CASSFISGQETQYF. The CDR3 DNA follows: TGTGCCAGCAGCTTCATTAGCGGCCAAGAGACCCAGTACTTC.

Written as DNA, the CDR3 is TGTGCCAGCAGCTTAGGCCCAGCGGGGCACCTCAATGAGCAGTTCTTC. It encodes CASSLGPAGHLNEQFF. V usage is TRBV11-3 and J usage is TRBJ2-1; 7 nucleotides line up with TRBD2. Germline loops: CDR1 SGHNT, CDR2 YENEEA. V lost 1 base and J lost 6; bases outside the gene matches: 9. The CDR3 consists of 16 residues.

The CDR3 here is CASSQEGQGAGTEAFF. CDR3 in DNA: TGTGCCAGCAGCCAAGAGGGACAGGGGGCAGGGACTGAAGCTTTCTTT. The rearrangement links TRBV3-1 (or the pseudogene TRBV3-2) to TRBJ1-1; 12 positions agree with TRBD1. Losses at the gene ends were 0 bases for V and 5 bases for J; bases not matched to a gene: 4. Germline CDR1 and CDR2: LGHDT and YNNKEL (reference sequence). CDR3 length: 16 residues.

The chain uses TRBV11-2 and TRBJ2-3; D is possibly TRBD1 (6 bases). Germline-derived CDR1 and CDR2 are SGHAT and FQNNGV. The CDR3 length is 13 residues. Between the trimmed V and J ends, which lost 5 bases and 4 bases, there was a span of 10 bases. In nucleotides, the CDR3 is TGTGCCAGCAGCCTCACAGGGCCAGATACGCAGTATTTT. Its translation is CASSLTGPDTQYF.

The rearrangement joins TRBV5-4 to TRBJ2-3; possibly TRBD1 for D (6 bases). V lost 4 bases and J 1 base, leaving 13 bases between the germline ends. Germline V gene data show CDR1 as SGHNT and CDR2 as YYREEE (reference sequence). The CDR3 extends over 15 amino acids. As DNA, the CDR3 is TGTGCCAGCAGCATACAGGGAAAGGGCACAGATACGCAGTATTTT. Protein: CASSIQGKGTDTQYF.

The chain couples TRBV7-2 to TRBJ1-3; D call uncertain. Germline CDR1 reads SGHTA; CDR2 reads FQGNSA. V was shortened by 1 base and J by 0 bases, with 7 bases between the two germline ends. The CDR3 spans 15 residues. The CDR3 coding sequence is TGTGCCAGCAGCTTAGTGAGTGGCTCTGGAAACACCATATATTTT. Amino acids: CASSLVSGSGNTIYF.

The J gene is TRBJ2-5, the V gene TRBV28, with 14 bases aligning to TRBD2. The CDR3 is 15 residues long. Germline lookup yields CDR1 MDHEN and CDR2 SYDVKM. Trimming removed 7 bases from V and 5 bases from J; junction bases left unmatched: 6. The CDR3 DNA reads TGTGCCAGCACCCAGGGACTAGCGGGAGTGGAGACCCAGTACTTC. Translating gives CASTQGLAGVETQYF.

The V and J genes are TRBV3-1 (or the pseudogene TRBV3-2) and TRBJ2-3; weak D call: TRBD2 (6 bases). Per germline, CDR1 LGHDT and CDR2 YNNKEL (reference sequence). The CDR3 extends over 17 amino acids. Deletions cut 4 bases from V and 2 bases from J, with 19 bases between. The CDR3: CASSPPRQGLYTDTQYF. The DNA for the CDR3 is TGTGCCAGCAGCCCCCCTCGTCAGGGACTCTACACAGATACGCAGTATTTT.

The chain combines TRBV5-6 with TRBJ2-7; 9 bases are shared with TRBD1. The CDR3 length is 14 residues. Per germline, CDR1 SGHDT and CDR2 YYEEEE. After removal of 4 bases from V and 2 bases from J, the junction contained 4 bases not matched to a gene. CDR3 protein: CASSPGTGTYEQYF. The CDR3 DNA is TGTGCCAGCAGCCCGGGGACAGGGACCTACGAGCAGTACTTC. The variable domain in full, completed from reference TRBV5-6 and TRBJ2-7, reads DAGVTQSPTHLIKTRGQQVTLRCSPKSGHDTVSWYQQALGQGPQFIFQYYEEEERQRGNFPDRFSGHQFPNYSSELNVNALLLGDSALYLCASSPGTGTYEQYFGPGTRLTVT.

The V gene is TRBV10-1, the J gene TRBJ2-5; 9 positions match TRBD2. This CDR3 spans 16 amino acids. Germline V gene lookup returns CDR1 WNHNN and CDR2 SYGVQD (reference sequence). V dropped 6 bases and J dropped 5; count of bases not matched to a gene: 13. CDR3 sequence: CASSRRGGGAHETQYF. The DNA for the CDR3 is TGCGCCAGCAGCCGACGAGGCGGGGGGGCTCATGAGACCCAGTACTTC.

The chain joins TRBV6-5 to TRBJ1-4, with unresolved D. V was pared by 0 bases and J by 8 bases, with 16 bases between. This CDR3 contains 16 residues. Germline V gene lookup returns CDR1 MNHEY and CDR2 SVGAGI. CDR3 protein: CASSYSATSTREKLFF. The DNA of the CDR3 is TGTGCCAGCAGTTACTCAGCGACCTCAACGAGAGAAAAACTGTTTTTT.